This T cell receptor (beta chain) was captured in a study of T cells after yellow fever vaccination. Study-level results: Abundant clonotypes from the bulk population could contaminate FACS-sorted repertoires. On re-exposure, the response was weaker but peaked faster, at day 5 versus 15. Shared CD4/CD8 clonotypes were a small share, likely from convergent recombination.

The V and J ends lost 0 bases and 4 bases respectively, with 11 bases between them. The CDR3 contains 15 residues. Germline V gene sequence: CDR1 LGHDT, CDR2 YNNKEL (reference sequence). Conversion of TCR transcripts into cDNA relied on 5'RACE template switching, which added a universal primer site and UMIs. A single record per CDR3 protein comes from TCRdb applying MiXCR to the 5' RACE reads. The sample contains about 580,000 distinct CDR3 sequences, 17% of which appear only once. This clonotype was seen more than once but under ten times. The antigen is not known. This receptor was obtained from a man aged 18 to 29 who received the YFV17D yellow fever vaccine. This chain links TRBV3-1 with TRBJ2-3; no definite D call. The specimen was PBMCs, collected 5 days after the first yellow fever vaccination. The CDR3 DNA reads as TGTGCCAGCAGCCAAGATCTGGCTAGGGCAGATACGCAGTATTTT. Residues: CASSQDLARADTQYF.